The clone carrying this T cell receptor (beta chain) was seen once. No antigen is known for it. It was CD45RO-negative cells, positively selected for CCR7, that made up naive CD8 cells, with terminally differentiated effector memory CD45RA+ cells excluded. The data were obtained in a study of shared clonotypes between healthy human individuals. Whole-study results and caveats: Generation probabilities were higher for clonotypes shared across all four sorted-subset donors than for unshared ones.

Germline trimming cut 2 bases from V and 6 bases from J; bases unmatched to any gene: 12. The germline CDR1 and CDR2 sequences are MNHNY and SVGAGI (reference sequence). The CDR3 is 16 amino acids. It was across several immunoSEQ plates that each subset's genomic DNA was evenly split. Original data processing: Junction-only immunoSEQ sequences carried no quality scores, so filtering differed. Here immunoSEQ multiplex PCR was the method, and the copy in TCRdb shows in-frame clones only, minus some. From that table come the V and J calls and clone size; the DNA was used to work out D and trimming. The table lists fewer than 850,000 clones, 90% to 97% of them singletons.

V gene TRBV6-6 combines with J gene TRBJ1-1; TRBD1 agrees at 7 bases. The sequence came from a man between 25 and 39 years old in good health. The sequenced sample was naive CD8+ T cells sorted from blood. Here the CDR3 reads CASSYPGEGARAEAFF. In nucleotides, the CDR3 is TGTGCCAGCAGTTACCCCGGGGAGGGGGCGCGTGCTGAAGCTTTCTTT.